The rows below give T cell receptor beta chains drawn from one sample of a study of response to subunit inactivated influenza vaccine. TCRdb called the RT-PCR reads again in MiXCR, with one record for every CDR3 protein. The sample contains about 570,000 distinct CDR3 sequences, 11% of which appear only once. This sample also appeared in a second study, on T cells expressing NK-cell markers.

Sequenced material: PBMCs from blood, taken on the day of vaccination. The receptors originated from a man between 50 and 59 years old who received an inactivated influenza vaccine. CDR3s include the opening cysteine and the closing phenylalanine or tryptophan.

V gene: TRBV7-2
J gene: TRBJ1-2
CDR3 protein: CASSLSLLWTGGGYTF

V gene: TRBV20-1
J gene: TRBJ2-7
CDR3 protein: CSAREMRSPYEQYF

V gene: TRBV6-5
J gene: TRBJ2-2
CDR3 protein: CASSYSNPIGELFF

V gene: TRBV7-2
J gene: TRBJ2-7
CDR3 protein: CASSRGASSGADEQYF

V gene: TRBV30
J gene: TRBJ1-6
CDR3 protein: CAWSKQGATSPLHF

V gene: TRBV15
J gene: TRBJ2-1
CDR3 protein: CATSRRTSGIVNEQFF

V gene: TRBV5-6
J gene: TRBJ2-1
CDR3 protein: CASSYGTSGYEQFF

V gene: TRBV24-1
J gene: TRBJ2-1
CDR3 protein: CATSDGQARSYNEQFF

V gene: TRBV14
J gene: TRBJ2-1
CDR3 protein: CASSNSGKVKVWSSYNEQFF

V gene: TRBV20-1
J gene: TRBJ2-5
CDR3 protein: CSASLSGGQETQYF

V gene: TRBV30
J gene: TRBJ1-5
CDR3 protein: CAWSVPSGYYQPQHF